This T cell receptor (beta chain) was recovered during a study of prognosis after radiotherapy for stage I lung cancer. Study background: Distant metastases arose in a few patients, median roughly 7 months post-radiotherapy; some 15 had no significant progression.

Study-wide results and caveats: In patients who developed distant metastases, Shannon entropy measured after stereotactic body radiation therapy was lower, and baseline Shannon entropy was not associated with metastases.

Germline values: CDR1 SGHTA, CDR2 FQGNSA. V lost 11 bases to trimming and J lost 8 bases; unmatched junction nucleotides: 10. The CDR3 is 13 amino acids. This clonotype was recorded many times. The antigen is undetermined. Two-round multiplex PCR amplified TCR beta CDR3 from genomic DNA. Specific primers for each TRBV and TRBJ gene were what first-round PCR used. MiXCR was run by TCRdb on the multiplex PCR reads, yielding one entry per CDR3 protein. Of 20,000 to 25,000 distinct CDR3 sequences in the sample, about 42% were seen once. This sequence joins TRBV7-2 and TRBJ2-1; 9 nucleotides line up with TRBD2. This clonotype was obtained from a donor over 45 with non-small cell lung cancer. The sequencing used PBMCs, collected before or after stereotactic body radiation therapy (not recorded which). CDR3: CAGALAGIHEQFF. The CDR3 bases are TGTGCCGGCGCACTAGCGGGTATCCATGAGCAGTTCTTC. Full variable domain (outside the CDR3, taken from reference TRBV7-2 and TRBJ2-1): GAGVSQSPSNKVTEKGKDVELRCDPISGHTALYWYRQSLGQGLEFLIYFQGNSAPDKSGLPSDRFSAERTGGSVSTLTIQRTQQEDSAVYLCAGALAGIHEQFFGPGTRLTVL.